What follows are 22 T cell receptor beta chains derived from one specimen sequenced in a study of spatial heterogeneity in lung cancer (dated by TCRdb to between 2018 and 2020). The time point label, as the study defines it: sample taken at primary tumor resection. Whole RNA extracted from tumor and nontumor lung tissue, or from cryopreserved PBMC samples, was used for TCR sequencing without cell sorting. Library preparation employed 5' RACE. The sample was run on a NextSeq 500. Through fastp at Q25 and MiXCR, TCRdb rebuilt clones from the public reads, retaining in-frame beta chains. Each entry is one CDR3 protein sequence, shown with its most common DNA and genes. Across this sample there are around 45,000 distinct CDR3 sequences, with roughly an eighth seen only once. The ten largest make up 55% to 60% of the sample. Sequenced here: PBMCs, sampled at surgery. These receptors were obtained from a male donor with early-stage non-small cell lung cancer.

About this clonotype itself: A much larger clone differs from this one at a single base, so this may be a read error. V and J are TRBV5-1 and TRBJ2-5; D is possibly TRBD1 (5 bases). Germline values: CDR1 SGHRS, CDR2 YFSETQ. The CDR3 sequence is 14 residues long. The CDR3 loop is CASRPQGAQETQNF. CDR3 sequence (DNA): TGCGCCAGCCGTCCGCAGGGCGCCCAAGAGACCCAGAACTTC.

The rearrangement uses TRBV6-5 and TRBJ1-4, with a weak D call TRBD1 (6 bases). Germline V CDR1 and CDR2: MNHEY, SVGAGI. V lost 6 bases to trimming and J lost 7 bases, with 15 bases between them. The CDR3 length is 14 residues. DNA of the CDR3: TGTGCCAGCAGACCCACGGGGGCGGGTGAAAAACTGTTTTTT. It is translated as CASRPTGAGEKLFF.

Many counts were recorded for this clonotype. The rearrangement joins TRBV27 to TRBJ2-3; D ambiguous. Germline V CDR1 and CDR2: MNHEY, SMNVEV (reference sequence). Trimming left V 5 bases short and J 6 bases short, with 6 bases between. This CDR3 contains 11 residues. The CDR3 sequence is CASSLGDTQYF. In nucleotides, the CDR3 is TGTGCCAGCAGTCTAGGGGATACGCAGTATTTT.

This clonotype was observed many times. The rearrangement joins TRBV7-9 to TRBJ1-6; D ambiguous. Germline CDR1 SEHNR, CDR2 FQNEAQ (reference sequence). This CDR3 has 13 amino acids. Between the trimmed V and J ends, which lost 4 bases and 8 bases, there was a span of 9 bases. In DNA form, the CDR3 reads TGTGCCAGCAGCTCTGTGGGCGATTCACCCCTCCACTTT. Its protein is CASSSVGDSPLHF. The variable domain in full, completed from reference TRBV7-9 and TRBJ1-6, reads DTGVSQNPRHKITKRGQNVTFRCDPISEHNRLYWYRQTLGQGPEFLTYFQNEAQLEKSRLLSDRFSAERPKGSFSTLEIQRTEQGDSAMYLCASSSVGDSPLHFGNGTRLTVT.

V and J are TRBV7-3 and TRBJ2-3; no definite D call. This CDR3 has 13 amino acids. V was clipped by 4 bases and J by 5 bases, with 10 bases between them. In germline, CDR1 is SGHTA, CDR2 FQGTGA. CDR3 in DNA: TGTGCCAGCAGCTCAAATAGTCGAGATACGCAGTATTTT. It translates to CASSSNSRDTQYF.

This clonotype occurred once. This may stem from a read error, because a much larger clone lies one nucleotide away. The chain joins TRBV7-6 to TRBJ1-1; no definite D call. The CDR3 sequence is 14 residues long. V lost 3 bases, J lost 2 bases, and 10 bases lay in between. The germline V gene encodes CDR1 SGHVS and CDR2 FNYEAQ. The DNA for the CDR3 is TGTGCCAGCAGCTTGAGCGGGCCTAACACTGAAGCTTTCTTT. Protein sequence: CASSLSGPNTEAFF. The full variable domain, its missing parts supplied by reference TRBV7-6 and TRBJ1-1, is GAGVSQSPRYKVTKRGQDVALRCDPISGHVSLYWYRQALGQGPEFLTYFNYEAQQDKSGLPNDRFSAERPEGSISTLTIQRTEQRDSAMYRCASSLSGPNTEAFFGQGTRLTVV.

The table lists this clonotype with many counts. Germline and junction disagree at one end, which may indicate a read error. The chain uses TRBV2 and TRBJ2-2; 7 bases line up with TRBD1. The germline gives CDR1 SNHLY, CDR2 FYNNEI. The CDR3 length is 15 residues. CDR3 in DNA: TGTGCCAGCAGCGACAGGGCCGGGAACGCCGGGGAGCTGTTTTTT. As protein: CASSDRAGNAGELFF.

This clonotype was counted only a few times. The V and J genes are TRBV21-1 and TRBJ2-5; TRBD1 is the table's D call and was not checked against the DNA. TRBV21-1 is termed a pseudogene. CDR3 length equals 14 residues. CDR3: CASSPGQYQETQYF. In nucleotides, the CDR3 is TGTGCCAGCAGCCCGGGCCAGTACCAAGAGACCCAGTACTTC.

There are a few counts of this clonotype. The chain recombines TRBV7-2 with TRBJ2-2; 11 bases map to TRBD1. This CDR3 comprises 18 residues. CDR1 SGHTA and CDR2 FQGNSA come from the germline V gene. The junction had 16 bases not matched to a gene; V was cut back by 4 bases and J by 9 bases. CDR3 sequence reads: CASSSTLRDRGAARELFF. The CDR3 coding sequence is TGTGCCAGCAGCTCAACGCTCCGGGACAGGGGGGCGGCGAGGGAGCTGTTTTTT.

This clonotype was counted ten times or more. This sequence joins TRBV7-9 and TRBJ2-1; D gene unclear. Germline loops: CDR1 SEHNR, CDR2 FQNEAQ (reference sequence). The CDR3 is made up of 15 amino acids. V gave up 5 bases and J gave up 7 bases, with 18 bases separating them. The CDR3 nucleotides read TGTGCCAGCAGCCCCGGACGCCAAAGGTGGAATGAGCAGTTCTTC. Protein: CASSPGRQRWNEQFF.

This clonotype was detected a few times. CDR3 amino acids: CASREGGETQYF. The CDR3 DNA is TGTGCCAGCAGGGAGGGTGGAGAGACCCAGTACTTC. J is TRBJ2-5 and V is TRBV7-9, with a possible D match to TRBD2 (6 bases). Germline CDR1 and CDR2: SEHNR and FQNEAQ (reference sequence). The CDR3 is made up of 12 amino acids. V was pared by 6 bases and J by 4 bases, with 9 bases between.

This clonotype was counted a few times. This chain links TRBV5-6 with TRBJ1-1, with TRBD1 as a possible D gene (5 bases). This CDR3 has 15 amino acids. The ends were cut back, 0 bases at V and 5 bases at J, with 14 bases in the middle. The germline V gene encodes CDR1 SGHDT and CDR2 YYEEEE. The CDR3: CASSLGARATTEAFF. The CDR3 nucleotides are TGTGCCAGCAGCTTGGGGGCCAGGGCAACGACTGAAGCTTTCTTT.

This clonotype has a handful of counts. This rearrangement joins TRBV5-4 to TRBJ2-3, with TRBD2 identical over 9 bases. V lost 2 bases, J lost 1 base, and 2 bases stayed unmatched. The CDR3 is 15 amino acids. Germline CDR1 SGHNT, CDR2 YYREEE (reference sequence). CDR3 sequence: CASSFLAGRTDTQYF. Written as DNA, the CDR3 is TGTGCCAGCAGCTTTCTAGCGGGACGCACAGATACGCAGTATTTT. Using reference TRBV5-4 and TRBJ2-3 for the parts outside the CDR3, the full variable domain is ETGVTQSPTHLIKTRGQQVTLRCSSQSGHNTVSWYQQALGQGPQFIFQYYREEENGRGNFPPRFSGLQFPNYSSELNVNALELDDSALYLCASSFLAGRTDTQYFGPGTRLTVL.

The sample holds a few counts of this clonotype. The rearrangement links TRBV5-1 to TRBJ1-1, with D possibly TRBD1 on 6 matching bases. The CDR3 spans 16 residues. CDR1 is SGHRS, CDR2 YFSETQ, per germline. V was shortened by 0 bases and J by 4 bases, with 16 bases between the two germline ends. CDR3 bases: TGCGCCAGCAGCTTGGCGGGGGGCGCGTCGGGCACTGAAGCTTTCTTT. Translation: CASSLAGGASGTEAFF.

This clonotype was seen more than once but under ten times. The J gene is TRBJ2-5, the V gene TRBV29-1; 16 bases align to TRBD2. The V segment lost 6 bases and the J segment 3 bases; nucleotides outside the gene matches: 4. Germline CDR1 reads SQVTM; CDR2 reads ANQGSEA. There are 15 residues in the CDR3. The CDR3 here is CSVYGTSGGEETQYF. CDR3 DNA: TGCAGCGTGTATGGGACTAGCGGGGGGGAAGAGACCCAGTACTTC. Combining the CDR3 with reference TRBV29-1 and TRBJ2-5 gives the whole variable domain SAVISQKPSRDICQRGTSLTIQCQVDSQVTMMFWYRQQPGQSLTLIATANQGSEATYESGFVIDKFPISRPNLTFSTLTVSNMSPEDSSIYLCSVYGTSGGEETQYFGPGTRLLVL.

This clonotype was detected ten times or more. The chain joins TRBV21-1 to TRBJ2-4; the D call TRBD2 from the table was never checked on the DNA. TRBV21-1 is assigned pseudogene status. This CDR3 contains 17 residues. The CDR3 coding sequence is TGTGCCAGCAGCAAACCGCTAGCGGGGTTAGCCAAAAACATTCAGTACTTC. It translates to CASSKPLAGLAKNIQYF.

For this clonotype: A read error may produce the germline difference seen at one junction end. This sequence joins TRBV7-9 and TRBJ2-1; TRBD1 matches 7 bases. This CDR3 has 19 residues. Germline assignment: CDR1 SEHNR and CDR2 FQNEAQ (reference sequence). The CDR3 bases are TGTGCCAGCAGCTTACCGATCCAGGGGGATGGAAGCTCCTACAATGGGCAGTTCTTC. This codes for CASSLPIQGDGSSYNGQFF.

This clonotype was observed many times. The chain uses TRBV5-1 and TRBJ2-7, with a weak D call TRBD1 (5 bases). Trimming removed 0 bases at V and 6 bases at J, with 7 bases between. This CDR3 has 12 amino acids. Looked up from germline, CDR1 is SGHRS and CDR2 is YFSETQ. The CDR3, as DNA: TGCGCCAGCAGCTTGGGCCAGGGCGAGCAGTACTTC. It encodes CASSLGQGEQYF.

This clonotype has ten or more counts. This CDR3 reads CAIARTGVHYGYTF. CDR3 nucleotide sequence: TGTGCCATCGCTCGGACAGGGGTCCACTATGGCTACACCTTC. The chain is built from TRBV10-3 and TRBJ1-2, with 9 positions matching TRBD1. Germline V gene sequence: CDR1 ENHRY, CDR2 SYGVKD. The CDR3 covers 14 residues. J was trimmed by 3 bases and V by 8 bases; bases with no gene match: 7.

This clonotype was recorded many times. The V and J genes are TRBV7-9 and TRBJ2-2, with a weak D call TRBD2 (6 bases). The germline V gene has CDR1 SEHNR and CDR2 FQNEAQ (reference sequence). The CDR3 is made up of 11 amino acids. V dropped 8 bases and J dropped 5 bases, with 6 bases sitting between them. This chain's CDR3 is CASGGTGELFF. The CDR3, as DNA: TGTGCCAGCGGGGGGACCGGGGAGCTGTTTTTT.

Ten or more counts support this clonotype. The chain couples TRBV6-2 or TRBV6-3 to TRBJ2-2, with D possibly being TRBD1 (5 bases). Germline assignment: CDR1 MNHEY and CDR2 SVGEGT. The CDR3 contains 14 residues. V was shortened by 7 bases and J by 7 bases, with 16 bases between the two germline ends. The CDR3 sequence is CASTQTETNGELFF. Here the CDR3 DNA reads TGTGCCAGCACCCAGACAGAAACCAACGGGGAGCTGTTTTTT.

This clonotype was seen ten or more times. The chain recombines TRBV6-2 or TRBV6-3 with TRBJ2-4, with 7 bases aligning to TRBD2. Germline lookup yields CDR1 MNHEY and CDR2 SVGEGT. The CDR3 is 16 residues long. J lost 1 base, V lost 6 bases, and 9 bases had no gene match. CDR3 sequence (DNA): TGTGCCAGCAGACCCGCGGGGGATGCTGCCAAAAACATTCAGTACTTC. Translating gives CASRPAGDAAKNIQYF.